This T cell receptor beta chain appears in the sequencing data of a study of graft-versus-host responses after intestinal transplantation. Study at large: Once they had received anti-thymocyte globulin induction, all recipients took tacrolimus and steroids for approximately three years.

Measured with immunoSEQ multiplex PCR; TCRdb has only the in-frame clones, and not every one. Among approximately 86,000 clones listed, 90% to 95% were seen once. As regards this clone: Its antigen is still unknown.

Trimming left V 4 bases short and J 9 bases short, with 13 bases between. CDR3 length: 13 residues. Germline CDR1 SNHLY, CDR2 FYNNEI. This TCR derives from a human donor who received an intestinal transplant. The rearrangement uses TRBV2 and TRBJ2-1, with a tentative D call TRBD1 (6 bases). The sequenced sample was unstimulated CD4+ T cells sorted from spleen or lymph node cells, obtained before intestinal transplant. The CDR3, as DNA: TGTGCCAGCAGTGGGGGGCCTGGAGGTGAGCAGTTCTTC. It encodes CASSGGPGGEQFF.